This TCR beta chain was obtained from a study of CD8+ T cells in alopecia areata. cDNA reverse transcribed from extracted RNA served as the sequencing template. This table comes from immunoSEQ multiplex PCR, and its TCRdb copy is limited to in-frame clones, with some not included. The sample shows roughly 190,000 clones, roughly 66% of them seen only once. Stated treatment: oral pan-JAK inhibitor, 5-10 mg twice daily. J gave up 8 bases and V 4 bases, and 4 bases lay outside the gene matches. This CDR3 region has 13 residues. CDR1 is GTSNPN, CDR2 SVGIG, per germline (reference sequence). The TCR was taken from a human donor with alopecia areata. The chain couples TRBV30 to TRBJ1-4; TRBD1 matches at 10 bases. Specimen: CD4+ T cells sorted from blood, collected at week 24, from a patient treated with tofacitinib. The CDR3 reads CAWNRDRGEKLFF. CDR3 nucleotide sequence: TGTGCCTGGAACCGGGACAGGGGAGAAAAACTGTTTTTT. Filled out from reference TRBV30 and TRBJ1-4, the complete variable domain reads SQTIHQWPATLVQPVGSPLSLECTVEGTSNPNLYWYRQAAGRGLQLLFYSVGIGQISSEVPQNLSASRPQDRQFILSSKKLLLSDSGFYLCAWNRDRGEKLFFGSGTQLSVL.